Detailed here is one T cell receptor (beta chain). CDR3 length equals 15 residues. Trimming shortened V by 1 base and J by 2 bases, and 9 bases separated the two germline ends. CDR1 and CDR2 from the germline V gene are SGHTA and FQGNSA. The data originate from a study of CD8 T cells in Susac syndrome. After extraction with the RNeasy kit, about 0.5 to 1 ug of the RNA was reverse transcribed using random hexamers. MiXCR was run by TCRdb on the immunoSEQ multiplex PCR reads, yielding one entry per CDR3 protein. The sample has around 190,000 distinct CDR3 sequences, approximately 95% seen once. The V and J genes are TRBV7-2 and TRBJ1-3; D possibly corresponds to TRBD1 (6 bases). This clonotype was sampled from a human donor in good health. The specimen sequenced was CD4+ T cells from PBMCs. CDR3 region: CASSLDRTAGNTIYF. The CDR3 DNA sequence: TGTGCCAGCAGCTTAGATCGGACAGCTGGAAACACCATATATTTT.